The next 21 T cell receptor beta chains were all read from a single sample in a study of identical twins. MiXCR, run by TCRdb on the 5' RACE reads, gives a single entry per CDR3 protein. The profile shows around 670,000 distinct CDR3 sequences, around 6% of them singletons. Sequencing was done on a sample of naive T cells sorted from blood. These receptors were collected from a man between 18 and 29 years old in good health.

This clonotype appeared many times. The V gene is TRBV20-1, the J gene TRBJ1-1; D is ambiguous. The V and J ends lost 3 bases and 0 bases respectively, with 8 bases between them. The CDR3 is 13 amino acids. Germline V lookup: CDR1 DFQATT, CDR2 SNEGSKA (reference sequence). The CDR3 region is CSASLGLNTEAFF. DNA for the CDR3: TGCAGTGCTAGTCTGGGCCTGAACACTGAAGCTTTCTTT.

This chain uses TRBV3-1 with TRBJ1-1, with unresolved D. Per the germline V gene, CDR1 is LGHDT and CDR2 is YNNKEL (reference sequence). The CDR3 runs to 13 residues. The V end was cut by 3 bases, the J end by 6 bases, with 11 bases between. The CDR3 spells CASSHPGGPEAFF. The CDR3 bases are TGTGCCAGCAGCCACCCAGGAGGACCTGAAGCTTTCTTT.

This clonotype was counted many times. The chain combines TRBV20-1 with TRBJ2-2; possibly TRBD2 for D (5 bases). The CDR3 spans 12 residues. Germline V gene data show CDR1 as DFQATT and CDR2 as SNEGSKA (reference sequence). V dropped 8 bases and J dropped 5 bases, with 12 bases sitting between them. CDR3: CSSPGNTGELFF. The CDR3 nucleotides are TGCAGTAGTCCCGGGAATACCGGGGAGCTGTTTTTT.

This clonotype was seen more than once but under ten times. CDR3 nucleotides: TGTGCCACCCAGGGTAAACCTGGACTAGCGGGAGCCTACGAGCAGTACTTC. Amino acid sequence: CATQGKPGLAGAYEQYF. The chain employs TRBV19 and TRBJ2-7, with 13 bases fitting TRBD2. CDR1 is LNHDA and CDR2 is SQIVND in the germline V gene (reference sequence). V gave up 10 bases and J gave up 2 bases; unmatched junction bases: 14. The CDR3 contains 17 residues.

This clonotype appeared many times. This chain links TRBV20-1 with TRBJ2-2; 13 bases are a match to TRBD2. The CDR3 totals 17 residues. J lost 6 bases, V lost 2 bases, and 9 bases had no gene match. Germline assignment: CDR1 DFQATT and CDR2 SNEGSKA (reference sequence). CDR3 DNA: TGCAGTGCTAGATTTGGGGGACTAGCGGGATCTTCCGGGGAGCTGTTTTTT. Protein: CSARFGGLAGSSGELFF.

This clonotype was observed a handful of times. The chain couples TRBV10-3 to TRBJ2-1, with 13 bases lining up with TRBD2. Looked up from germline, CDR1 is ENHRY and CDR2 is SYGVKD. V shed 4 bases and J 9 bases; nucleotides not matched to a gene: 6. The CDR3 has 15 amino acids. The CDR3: CAISGTSGSRSEQFF. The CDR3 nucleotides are TGTGCCATCAGTGGGACTAGCGGGAGCAGGAGTGAGCAGTTCTTC.

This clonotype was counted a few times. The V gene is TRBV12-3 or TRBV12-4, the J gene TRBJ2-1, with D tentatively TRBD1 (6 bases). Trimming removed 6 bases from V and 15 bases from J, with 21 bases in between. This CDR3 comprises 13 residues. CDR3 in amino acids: CASSLASGADPFF. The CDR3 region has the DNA TGTGCCAGCAGCCTTGCCTCAGGGGCCGACCCGTTCTTC.

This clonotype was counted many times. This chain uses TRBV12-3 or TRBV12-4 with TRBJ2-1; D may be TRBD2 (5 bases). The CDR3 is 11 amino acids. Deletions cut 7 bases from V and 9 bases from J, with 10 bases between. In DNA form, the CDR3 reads TGTGCCAGCATCAGCGGAGGTGAGCAGTTCTTC. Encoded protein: CASISGGEQFF.

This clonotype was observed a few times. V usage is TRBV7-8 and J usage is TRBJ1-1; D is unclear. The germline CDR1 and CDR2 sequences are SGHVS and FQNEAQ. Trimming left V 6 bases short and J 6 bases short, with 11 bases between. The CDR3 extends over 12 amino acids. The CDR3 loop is CASRPDGSEAFF. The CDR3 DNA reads TGTGCCAGCAGACCTGACGGGTCTGAAGCTTTCTTT. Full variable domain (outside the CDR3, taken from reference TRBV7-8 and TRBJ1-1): GAGVSQSPRYKVAKRGQDVALRCDPISGHVSLFWYQQALGQGPEFLTYFQNEAQLDKSGLPSDRFFAERPEGSVSTLKIQRTQQEDSAVYLCASRPDGSEAFFGQGTRLTVV.

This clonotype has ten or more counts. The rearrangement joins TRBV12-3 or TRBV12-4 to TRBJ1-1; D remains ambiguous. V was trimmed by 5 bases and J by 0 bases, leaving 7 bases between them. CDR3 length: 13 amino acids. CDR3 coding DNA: TGTGCCAGCAGTCCTCCTCTGAACACTGAAGCTTTCTTT. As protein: CASSPPLNTEAFF.

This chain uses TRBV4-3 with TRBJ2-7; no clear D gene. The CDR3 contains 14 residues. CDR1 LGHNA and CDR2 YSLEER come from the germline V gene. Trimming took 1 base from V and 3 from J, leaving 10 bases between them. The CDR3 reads CASSQGPKGYEQYF. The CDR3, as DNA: TGCGCCAGCAGCCAAGGCCCCAAGGGCTACGAGCAGTACTTC.

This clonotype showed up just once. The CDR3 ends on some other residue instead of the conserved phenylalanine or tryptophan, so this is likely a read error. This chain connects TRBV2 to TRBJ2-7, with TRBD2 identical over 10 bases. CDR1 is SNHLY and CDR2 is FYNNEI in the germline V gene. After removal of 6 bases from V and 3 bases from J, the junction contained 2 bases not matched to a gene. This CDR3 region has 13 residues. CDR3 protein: CASSGTSDYEQYY. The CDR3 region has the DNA TGTGCCAGCAGCGGGACTAGCGACTACGAGCAGTACTAC.

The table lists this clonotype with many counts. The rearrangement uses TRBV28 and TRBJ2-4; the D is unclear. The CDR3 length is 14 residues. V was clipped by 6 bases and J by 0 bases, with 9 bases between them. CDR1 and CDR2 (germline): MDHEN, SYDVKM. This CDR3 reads CASRTLTAKNIQYF. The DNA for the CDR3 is TGTGCCAGCAGGACCCTGACAGCCAAAAACATTCAGTACTTC.

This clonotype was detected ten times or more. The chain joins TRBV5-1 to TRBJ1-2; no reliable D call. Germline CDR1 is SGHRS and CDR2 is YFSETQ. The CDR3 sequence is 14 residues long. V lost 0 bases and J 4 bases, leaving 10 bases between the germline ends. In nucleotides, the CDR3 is TGCGCCAGCAGCTTGGCCAGCGTGGGCTATGGCTACACCTTC. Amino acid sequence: CASSLASVGYGYTF.

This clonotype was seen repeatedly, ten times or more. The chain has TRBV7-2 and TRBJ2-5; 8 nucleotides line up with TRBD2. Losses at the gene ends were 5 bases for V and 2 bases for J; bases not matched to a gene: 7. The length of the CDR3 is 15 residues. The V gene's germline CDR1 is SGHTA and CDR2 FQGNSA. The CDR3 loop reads CASSRGSGGQETQYF. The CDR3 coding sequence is TGTGCCAGCAGCCGTGGGTCGGGGGGGCAAGAGACCCAGTACTTC.

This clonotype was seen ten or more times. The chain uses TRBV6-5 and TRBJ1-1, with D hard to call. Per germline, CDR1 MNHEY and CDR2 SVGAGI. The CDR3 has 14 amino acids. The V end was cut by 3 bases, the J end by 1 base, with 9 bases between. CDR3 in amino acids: CASSYTDGNTEAFF. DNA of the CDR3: TGTGCCAGCAGTTATACGGACGGGAACACTGAAGCTTTCTTT.

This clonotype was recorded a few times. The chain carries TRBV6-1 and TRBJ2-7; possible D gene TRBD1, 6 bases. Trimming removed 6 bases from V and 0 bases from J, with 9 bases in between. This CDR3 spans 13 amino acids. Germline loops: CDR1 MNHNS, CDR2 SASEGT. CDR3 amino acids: CASSARGSYEQYV. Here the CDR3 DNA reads TGTGCCAGCAGCGCCAGGGGCTCCTACGAGCAGTACGTC.

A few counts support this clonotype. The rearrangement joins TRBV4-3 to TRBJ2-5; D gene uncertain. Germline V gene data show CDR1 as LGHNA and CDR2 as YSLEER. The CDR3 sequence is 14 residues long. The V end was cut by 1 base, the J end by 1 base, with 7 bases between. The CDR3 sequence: CASSQVGFQETQYF. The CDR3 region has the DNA TGCGCCAGCAGCCAAGTTGGGTTCCAAGAGACCCAGTACTTC.

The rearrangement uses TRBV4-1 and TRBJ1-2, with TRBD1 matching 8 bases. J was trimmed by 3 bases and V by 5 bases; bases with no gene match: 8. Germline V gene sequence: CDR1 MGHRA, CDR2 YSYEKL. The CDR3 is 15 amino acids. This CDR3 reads CASSKPTGGDYGYTF. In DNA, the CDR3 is TGCGCCAGCAGCAAACCAACAGGGGGAGACTATGGCTACACCTTC.

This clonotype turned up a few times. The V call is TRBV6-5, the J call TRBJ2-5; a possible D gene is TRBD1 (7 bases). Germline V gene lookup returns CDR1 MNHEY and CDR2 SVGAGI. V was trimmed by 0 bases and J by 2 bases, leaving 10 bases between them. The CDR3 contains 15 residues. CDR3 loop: CASSYSPGGQETQYF. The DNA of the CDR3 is TGTGCCAGCAGTTACTCTCCAGGGGGGCAAGAGACCCAGTACTTC.

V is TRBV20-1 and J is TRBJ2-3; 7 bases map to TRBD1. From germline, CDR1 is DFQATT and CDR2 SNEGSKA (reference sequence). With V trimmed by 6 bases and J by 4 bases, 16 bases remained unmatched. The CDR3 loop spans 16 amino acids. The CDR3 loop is CSAWKRSGQVPDTQYF. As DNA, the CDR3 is TGCAGTGCCTGGAAACGCTCCGGACAGGTCCCAGATACGCAGTATTTT.